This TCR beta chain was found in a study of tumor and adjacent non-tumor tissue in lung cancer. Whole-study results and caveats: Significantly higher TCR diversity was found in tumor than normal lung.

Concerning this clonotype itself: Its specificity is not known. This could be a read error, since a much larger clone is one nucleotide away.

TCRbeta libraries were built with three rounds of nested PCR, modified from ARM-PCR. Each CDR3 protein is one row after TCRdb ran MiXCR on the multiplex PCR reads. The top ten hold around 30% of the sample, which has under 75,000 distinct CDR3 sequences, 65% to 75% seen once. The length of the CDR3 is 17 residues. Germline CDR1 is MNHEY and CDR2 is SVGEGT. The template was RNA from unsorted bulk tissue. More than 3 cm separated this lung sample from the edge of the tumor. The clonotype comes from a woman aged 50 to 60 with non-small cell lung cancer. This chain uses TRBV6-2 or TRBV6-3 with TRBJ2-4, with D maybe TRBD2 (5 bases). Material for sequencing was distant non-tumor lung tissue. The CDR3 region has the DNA TGTACCAGCAGTTACATCGAGGGTGCATTAGCCAAAAACATTCAGTACTTC. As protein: CTSSYIEGALAKNIQYF.